This TCR beta chain stems from a study of human thymus T cells. Study-wide results and limits: There appeared to be biased usage of V and J genes in thymic and blood repertoires.

Those donating were healthy Finnish infants in corrective surgery for congenital heart defects. Half of the eight donors gave about 0.45-1 mL blood during surgery. Measured with immunoSEQ multiplex PCR; TCRdb has only the in-frame clones, and not every one. The sample carries about 60,000 clones, over 85% recorded once. As to this clone: The target antigen is unknown.

The sample consisted of blood. The receptor was derived from a boy in the first two years of life with a congenital heart defect but otherwise immunologically healthy.

The CDR3 is CSGQTADTQYF. CDR3 DNA sequence: TGCAGCGGCCAAACAGCAGATACGCAGTATTTT. The V and J genes are TRBV29-1 and TRBJ2-3; no reliable D call. Germline V gives CDR1 SQVTM, CDR2 ANQGSEA. The V end lost 7 bases, the J end lost 4 bases, and 9 bases lay between the germline ends. CDR3 size: 11 residues.